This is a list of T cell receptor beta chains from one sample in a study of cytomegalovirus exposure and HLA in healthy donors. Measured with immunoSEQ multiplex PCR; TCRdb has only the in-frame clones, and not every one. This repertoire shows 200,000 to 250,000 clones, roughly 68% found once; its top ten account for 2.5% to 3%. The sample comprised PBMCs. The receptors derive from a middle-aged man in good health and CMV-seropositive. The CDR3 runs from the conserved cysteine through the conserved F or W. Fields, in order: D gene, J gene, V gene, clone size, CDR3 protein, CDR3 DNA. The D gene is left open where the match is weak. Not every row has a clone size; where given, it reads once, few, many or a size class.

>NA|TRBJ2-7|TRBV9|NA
CASSVEFRAGALSEQYF
TGTGCCAGCAGCGTAGAGTTTCGCGCAGGGGCCCTGAGCGAGCAGTACTTC
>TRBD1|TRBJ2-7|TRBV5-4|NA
CASSLQGVDEQYF
TGTGCCAGCAGCTTACAGGGGGTGGACGAGCAGTACTTC
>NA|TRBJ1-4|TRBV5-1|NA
CASNKGGANEKLFF
TGCGCCAGCAACAAAGGGGGAGCTAATGAAAAACTGTTTTTT
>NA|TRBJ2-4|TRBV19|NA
CASSPLDSPAKNIQYF
TGTGCCAGTAGTCCGCTGGACAGCCCAGCCAAAAACATTCAGTACTTC
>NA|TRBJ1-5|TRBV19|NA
CASSSQVSNQPQHF
TGTGCCAGTAGTTCACAGGTTAGCAATCAGCCCCAGCATTTT
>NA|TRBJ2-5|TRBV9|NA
CASSAPYQETQYF
TGTGCCAGCAGCGCTCCGTACCAAGAGACCCAGTACTTC
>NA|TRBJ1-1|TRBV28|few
CASSSPGLGTEAFF
TGTGCCAGCAGTTCACCGGGACTAGGAACTGAAGCTTTCTTT
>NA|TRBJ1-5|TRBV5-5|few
CASSLGGDSNQPQHF
TGTGCCAGCAGCTTGGGGGGGGATAGCAATCAGCCCCAGCATTTT
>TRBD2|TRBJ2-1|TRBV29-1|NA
CSVSSGLEQFF
TGCAGCGTATCTAGCGGTCTTGAGCAGTTCTTC
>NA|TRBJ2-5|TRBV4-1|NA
CASATGTNQETQYF
TGCGCCAGCGCCACGGGGACAAACCAAGAGACCCAGTACTTC
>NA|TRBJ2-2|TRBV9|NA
CASSSRGDTGELFF
TGTGCCAGCAGCTCCAGGGGGGACACCGGGGAGCTGTTTTTT
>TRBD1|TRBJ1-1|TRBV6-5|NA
CASSYSGDSYEAFF
TGTGCCAGCAGTTACTCTGGGGACAGCTATGAAGCTTTCTTT
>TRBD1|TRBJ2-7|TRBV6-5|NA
CASSYFGTGAYEQYF
TGTGCCAGCAGTTACTTTGGGACAGGCGCCTACGAGCAGTACTTC
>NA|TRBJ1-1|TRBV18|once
CASSRTDGRDTEAFF
TGTGCCAGCTCACGAACGGACGGGAGGGACACTGAAGCTTTCTTT
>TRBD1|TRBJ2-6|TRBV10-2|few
CASTGTGIPGANVLTF
TGCGCCAGCACCGGGACAGGGATTCCTGGGGCCAACGTCCTGACTTTC
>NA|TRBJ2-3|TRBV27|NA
CASRTLRGGGTQYF
TGTGCCAGCAGGACGCTTCGGGGAGGCGGCACGCAGTATTTT
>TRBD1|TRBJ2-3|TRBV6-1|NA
CASSLRDREVDTQYF
TGTGCCAGCAGTCTCCGGGACAGGGAAGTAGATACGCAGTATTTT
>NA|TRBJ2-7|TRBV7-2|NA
CASSLGAVYEQYF
TGTGCCAGCAGCTTAGGCGCCGTCTACGAGCAGTACTTC
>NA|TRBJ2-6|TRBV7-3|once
CASSLGPAAFGEGANVLTF
TGTGCCAGCAGCTTAGGCCCCGCGGCGTTTGGCGAAGGGGCCAACGTCCTGACTTTC
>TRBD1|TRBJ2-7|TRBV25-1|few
CASGGTGNYEQYF
TGTGCCTCAGGGGGAACAGGGAACTACGAGCAGTACTTC
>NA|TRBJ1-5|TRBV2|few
CASRREENQPQHF
TGTGCCAGCCGCAGGGAGGAAAATCAGCCCCAGCATTTT
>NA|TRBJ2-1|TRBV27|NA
CAASRDLADWNEQFF
TGTGCCGCTAGCCGGGACTTAGCGGATTGGAATGAGCAGTTCTTC
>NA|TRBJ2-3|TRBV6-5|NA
CASRAGWDTDTQYF
TGTGCCAGCAGAGCGGGTTGGGACACAGATACGCAGTATTTT
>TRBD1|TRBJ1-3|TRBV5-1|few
CASSSGTGLSGNTIYF
TGCGCCAGCAGCTCCGGGACAGGCCTCTCTGGAAACACCATATATTTT
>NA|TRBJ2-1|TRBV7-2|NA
CASSLYREYEQFF
TGTGCCAGCAGCTTATACAGGGAGTATGAGCAGTTCTTC
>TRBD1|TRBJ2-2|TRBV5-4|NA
CASSPGTGGGTGELFF
TGTGCCAGCAGCCCCGGGACAGGGGGCGGCACCGGGGAGCTGTTTTTT
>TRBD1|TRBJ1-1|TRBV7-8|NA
CASTARQGTEAFF
TGTGCCAGCACCGCGAGACAGGGGACGGAAGCTTTCTTT
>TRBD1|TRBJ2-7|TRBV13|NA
CASSSHHRGVGEQYF
TGTGCCAGCAGCTCCCACCACAGGGGAGTAGGCGAGCAGTACTTC
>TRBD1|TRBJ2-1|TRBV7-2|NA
CASSPQATGDNEQFF
TGTGCCAGCAGCCCCCAGGCGACAGGGGACAATGAGCAGTTCTTC
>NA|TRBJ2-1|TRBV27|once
CASSLRQSSYNEQFF
TGTGCCAGCAGTTTACGACAGAGCTCCTACAATGAGCAGTTCTTC
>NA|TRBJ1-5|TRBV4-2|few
CASSQLQGSNQPQHF
TGTGCCAGCAGCCAACTACAGGGTAGCAATCAGCCCCAGCATTTT
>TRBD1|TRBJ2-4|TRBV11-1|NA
CASSSQTGPQGIQYF
TGTGCCAGCAGCAGCCAGACAGGGCCCCAGGGCATTCAGTACTTC
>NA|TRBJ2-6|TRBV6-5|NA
CASSYSSGANVLTF
TGTGCCAGCAGTTACTCGTCAGGGGCCAACGTCCTGACTTTC
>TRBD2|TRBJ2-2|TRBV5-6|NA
CASSSRLAGASLNTGELFF
TGTGCCAGCAGCTCGAGACTAGCGGGGGCCTCCCTGAACACCGGGGAGCTGTTTTTT
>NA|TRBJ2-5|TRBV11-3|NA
CASSQGGVGQETQYF
TGTGCCAGCAGCCAAGGGGGAGTAGGGCAAGAGACCCAGTACTTC
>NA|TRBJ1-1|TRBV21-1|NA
CASSTGQGMNTEAFF
TGTGCCAGCAGCACCGGACAGGGGATGAACACTGAAGCTTTCTTT
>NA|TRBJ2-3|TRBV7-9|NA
CASSINGWAQEYVTDTQYF
TGTGCCAGCAGCATCAACGGTTGGGCGCAGGAATACGTAACAGATACGCAGTATTTT
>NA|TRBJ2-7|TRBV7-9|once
CASSPPQGSYYEQYF
TGTGCCAGCAGCCCACCCCAGGGGTCATACTACGAGCAGTACTTC
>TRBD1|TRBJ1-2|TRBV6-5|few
CASRKDRLHYGYTF
TGTGCCAGCAGAAAGGACAGGTTACATTATGGCTACACCTTC